The rows below give T cell receptor beta chains drawn from one sample of a study of tumor T cells in aggressive B-cell lymphoma. TCRdb's copy holds only in-frame clones and misses some; the assay was immunoSEQ multiplex PCR. The sample records around 3,200 clones, around 94% being singletons. The sample taken for sequencing was tumor tissue. The receptors originated from an adult with diffuse large B cell lymphoma. Each CDR3 is given with its conserved first and last residue. A D gene is named only where the DNA matches it firmly. Clone size, where shown, is once, few, many, or a class for clones that have expanded.

clone_size d_call j_call v_call cdr3_nt cdr3_aa
NA TRBD1 TRBJ2-7 TRBV18 TGTGCCAGCTCACCACGAGGGACAGCCTACGAGCAGTACTTC CASSPRGTAYEQYF
NA NA TRBJ1-5 TRBV4-1 TGCGCCAGCAGCCAAGATGAGGTTAGCAATCAGCCCCAGCATTTT CASSQDEVSNQPQHF
NA TRBD1 TRBJ2-3 TRBV6-5 TGTGCCAGCAGTTACGCCGGGACAGGGGGCACAGATACGCAGTATTTT CASSYAGTGGTDTQYF
NA TRBD2 TRBJ2-7 TRBV7-2 TGTGCCAGCAGCCCGGGACTAGCGGAAGCCTACGAGCAGTACTTC CASSPGLAEAYEQYF
once NA TRBJ1-1 TRBV19 TGTGCCAGTACTATGAATTCGGGGGGCACTGAAGCTTTCTTT CASTMNSGGTEAFF
NA NA TRBJ2-1 TRBV7-2 TGTGCCAGCAGCCCGAATAGACAGGGAGGCGAGCAGTTCTTC CASSPNRQGGEQFF
NA NA TRBJ1-1 TRBV6-5 TGTGCCAGCAGTTACTCGATGTCAGAAGAAGCTTTCTTT CASSYSMSEEAFF
NA TRBD2 TRBJ2-5 TRBV7-7 TGTGCCAGCAGTAACACACTAGCGGGACAGACCCAGTACTTC CASSNTLAGQTQYF
once NA TRBJ1-2 TRBV30 TGTGCCTGGAGTGACATAAACTATGGCTACACCTTC CAWSDINYGYTF
NA NA TRBJ1-5 TRBV10-3 TGTGCCATCAGTGTTGGAGGAGCCAATCAGCCCCAGCATTTT CAISVGGANQPQHF
NA NA TRBJ1-2 TRBV19 TGTGCCAGTAGTATTAAGGGAGTGGACTATGGCTACACCTTC CASSIKGVDYGYTF
NA NA TRBJ1-2 TRBV7-8 TGTGCCAGCAGCTTGGGGCAGGGCTATGGCTACACCTTC CASSLGQGYGYTF
NA NA TRBJ2-2 TRBV9 TGTGCCAGCAGCGTAAAGGTAGGAGTCGGCACCGGGGAGCTGTTTTTT CASSVKVGVGTGELFF
NA TRBD2 TRBJ2-7 TRBV6-1 TGTGCCAGCAGTGGGCTAGCGGGATTATCCCCCGAGCAGTACTTC CASSGLAGLSPEQYF
NA NA TRBJ2-3 TRBV30 TGTGCCTGGAGTGTGACTACAGATACGCAGTATTTT CAWSVTTDTQYF
once TRBD1 TRBJ1-5 TRBV28 TGTGCCAGCAGTTTCGGACAGGGGGACGATCAGCCCCAGCATTTT CASSFGQGDDQPQHF
once NA TRBJ2-1 TRBV7-2 TGTGCCAGTGGAGGGATGCGGGAAGCCTACAATGAGCAGTTCTTC CASGGMREAYNEQFF
NA NA TRBJ2-3 TRBV5-8 TGTGCCAGCAGCGGGGCCGGCAAGTACACAGATACGCAGTATTTT CASSGAGKYTDTQYF
NA NA TRBJ2-2 TRBV6-5 TGTGCCATTATCCGGGGGGAGCTGTTTTTT CAIIRGELFF
once TRBD2 TRBJ2-7 TRBV18 TGTGCCAGCTCACCACTGGGGGTGACTAGCGGGGGGGCCTGGAACGAGCAGTACTTC CASSPLGVTSGGAWNEQYF
NA NA TRBJ2-6 TRBV2 TGTGCCAGCAGTGGGGCGATAGCGGACTACTCTGGGGCCAACGTCCTGACTTTC CASSGAIADYSGANVLTF
NA NA TRBJ2-7 TRBV18 TGTGCCAGCTCACCACGACCGAGGCTTCCATACGAGCAGTACTTC CASSPRPRLPYEQYF
NA TRBD1 TRBJ2-7 TRBV5-4 TGTGCCAGCAGCTTGGATGGACAGGGTCAGCCCTACGAGCAGTACTTC CASSLDGQGQPYEQYF
NA NA TRBJ1-5 TRBV28 TGTGCCAGCTATCGAGGGGGGGGCAATCAGCCCCAGCATTTT CASYRGGGNQPQHF
NA TRBD1 TRBJ2-3 TRBV28 TGTGCCAGCAGTAAAAGACAGGGGTCGATTAGCACAGATACGCAGTATTTT CASSKRQGSISTDTQYF
NA NA TRBJ1-5 TRBV7-8 TGTGCCAGCAGCTTAGCGCTAGGGGGAACTCAGCCCCAGCATTTT CASSLALGGTQPQHF
few TRBD1 TRBJ2-5 TRBV28 TGTGCCAGCAGGGTACGGACAGGGGACTATCAAGAGACCCAGTACTTC CASRVRTGDYQETQYF